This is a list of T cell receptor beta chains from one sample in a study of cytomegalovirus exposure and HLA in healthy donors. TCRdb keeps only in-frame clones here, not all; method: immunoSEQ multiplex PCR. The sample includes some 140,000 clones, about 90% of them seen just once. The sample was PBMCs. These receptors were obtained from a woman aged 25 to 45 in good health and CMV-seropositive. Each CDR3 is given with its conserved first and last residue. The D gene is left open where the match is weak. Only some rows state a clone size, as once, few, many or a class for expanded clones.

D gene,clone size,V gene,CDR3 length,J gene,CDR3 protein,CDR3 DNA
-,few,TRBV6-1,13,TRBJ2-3,CASGAYSTDTQYF,TGTGCCAGCGGGGCTTACAGCACAGATACGCAGTATTTT
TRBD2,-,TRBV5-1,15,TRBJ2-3,CASSGREKGTDTQYF,TGCGCCAGCAGCGGGAGGGAAAAAGGCACAGATACGCAGTATTTT
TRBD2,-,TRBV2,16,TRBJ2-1,CASSPTSGGAYNEQFF,TGTGCCAGCAGCCCCACTAGCGGGGGAGCCTACAATGAGCAGTTCTTC
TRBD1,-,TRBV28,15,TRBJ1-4,CASSSTGTGREKLFF,TGTGCCAGCAGTTCCACCGGGACAGGGAGGGAAAAACTGTTTTTT
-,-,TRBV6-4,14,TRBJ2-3,CASSFRHGTDTQYF,TGTGCCAGCAGCTTCAGGCATGGCACAGATACGCAGTATTTT
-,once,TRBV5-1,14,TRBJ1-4,CASSPSATNEKLFF,TGCGCCAGTTCTCCCAGTGCAACTAATGAAAAACTGTTTTTT
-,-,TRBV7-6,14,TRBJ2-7,CASSPRRSSYEQYF,TGTGCCAGCAGCCCGCGGCGGAGCTCCTACGAGCAGTACTTC
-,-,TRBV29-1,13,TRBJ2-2,CSVDLGNAGELFF,TGCAGCGTCGACCTAGGAAACGCCGGGGAGCTGTTTTTT
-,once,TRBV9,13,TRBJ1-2,CASSVEGVYGYTF,TGTGCCAGCAGCGTAGAAGGAGTCTATGGCTACACCTTC
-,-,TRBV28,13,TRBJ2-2,CASSFLDRGELFF,TGTGCCAGCAGTTTCTTGGACAGAGGGGAGCTGTTTTTT
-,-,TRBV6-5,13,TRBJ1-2,CASRAGINYGYTF,TGTGCCAGCAGAGCCGGGATAAACTATGGCTACACCTTC
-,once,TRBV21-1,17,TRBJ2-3,CASSKDRRGGQTDTQYF,TGTGCCAGCAGCAAAGATAGGCGGGGGGGCCAAACAGATACGCAGTATTTT
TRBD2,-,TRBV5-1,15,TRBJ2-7,CASSGGTSGIYEQYF,TGCGCCAGCAGCGGGGGGACTAGCGGAATTTACGAGCAGTACTTC
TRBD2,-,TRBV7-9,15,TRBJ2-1,CASSAFLAGGGEQFF,TGTGCCAGCAGCGCATTCCTAGCGGGAGGGGGGGAGCAGTTCTTC
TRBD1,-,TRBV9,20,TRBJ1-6,CASSVDPWTGGLTINSPLHF,TGTGCCAGCAGCGTAGACCCTTGGACAGGGGGCTTAACCATCAATTCACCCCTCCACTTT
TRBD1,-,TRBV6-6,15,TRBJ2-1,CASSFQGASYNEQFF,TGTGCCAGCAGTTTTCAGGGGGCGTCCTACAATGAGCAGTTCTTC
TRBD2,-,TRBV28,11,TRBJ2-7,CASSSGLARLF,TGTGCCAGCAGTTCTGGACTAGCGAGGTTATTC
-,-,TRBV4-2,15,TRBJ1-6,CASSQYRENNSPLHF,TGTGCCAGCAGCCAGTACAGGGAGAATAATTCACCCCTCCACTTT
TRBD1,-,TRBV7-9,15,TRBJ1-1,CASSSLNTGAAEAFF,TGTGCCAGCAGCTCGCTAAACACAGGGGCCGCTGAAGCTTTCTTT
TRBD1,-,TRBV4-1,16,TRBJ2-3,CASSQGWTGSTDTQYF,TGCGCCAGCAGCCAAGGGTGGACAGGGAGCACAGATACGCAGTATTTT
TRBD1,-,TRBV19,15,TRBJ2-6,CASSRGGSGANVLTF,TGTGCCAGTAGTAGAGGGGGCAGTGGGGCCAACGTCCTGACTTTC
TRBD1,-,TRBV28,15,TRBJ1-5,CASSETGTVNQPQHF,TGTGCCAGCAGTGAGACCGGGACAGTCAATCAGCCCCAGCATTTT
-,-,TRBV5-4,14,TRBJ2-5,CASSLRAGQETQYF,TGTGCCAGCAGCTTGAGGGCGGGGCAAGAGACCCAGTACTTC
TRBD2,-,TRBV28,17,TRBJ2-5,CASTPGASGRAMETQYF,TGTGCCAGCACGCCCGGGGCTAGCGGGAGGGCCATGGAGACCCAGTACTTC
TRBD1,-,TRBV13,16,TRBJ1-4,CASSIGQGGGNEKLFF,TGTGCCAGCAGCATAGGACAGGGAGGGGGTAATGAAAAACTGTTTTTT
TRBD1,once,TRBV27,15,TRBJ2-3,CASSLSSQGAYTQYF,TGTGCCAGCAGTTTATCGTCCCAGGGGGCCTATACGCAGTATTTT
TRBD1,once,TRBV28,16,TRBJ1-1,CASRPEGQGRNTEAFF,TGTGCCAGCAGACCTGAGGGACAGGGGAGGAACACTGAAGCTTTCTTT
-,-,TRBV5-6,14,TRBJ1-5,CASSLYSHGQPQHF,TGTGCCAGCAGCTTGTACTCGCACGGTCAGCCCCAGCATTTT
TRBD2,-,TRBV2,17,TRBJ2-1,CASSEEPSGFYYNEQFF,TGTGCCAGCAGTGAAGAGCCTAGCGGGTTCTACTACAATGAGCAGTTCTTC
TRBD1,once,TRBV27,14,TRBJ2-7,CASSVRQGMYEQYF,TGTGCCAGCAGTGTAAGACAGGGGATGTACGAGCAGTACTTC
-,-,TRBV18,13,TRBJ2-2,CASSPPSTGELFF,TGTGCCAGCTCACCACCCAGTACCGGGGAGCTGTTTTTT
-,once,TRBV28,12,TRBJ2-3,CASRDLTDTQYF,TGTGCCAGCAGGGACTTGACAGATACGCAGTATTTT
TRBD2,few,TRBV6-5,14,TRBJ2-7,CASSPGGGGYEQYF,TGTGCCAGCAGCCCGGGAGGGGGAGGCTACGAGCAGTACTTC
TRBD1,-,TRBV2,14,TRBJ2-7,CASTWGQPSYEQYF,TGTGCCAGCACCTGGGGACAGCCCAGCTACGAGCAGTACTTC
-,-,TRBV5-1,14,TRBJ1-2,CASSFSGYGYGYTF,TGCGCCAGCAGCTTCTCAGGGTATGGCTATGGCTACACCTTC
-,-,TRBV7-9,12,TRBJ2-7,CASSSSGYEQYF,TGTGCCAGCAGCTCGAGCGGCTACGAGCAGTACTTC
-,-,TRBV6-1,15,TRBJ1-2,CASSDLLTGNYGYTF,TGTGCCAGCAGTGACCTTCTGACTGGGAACTATGGCTACACCTTC
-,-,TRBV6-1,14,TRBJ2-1,CASSRTTEFNEQFF,TGTGCCAGCAGCCGGACGACAGAGTTCAATGAGCAGTTCTTC
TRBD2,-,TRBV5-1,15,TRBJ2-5,CASHLWSGGDETQYF,TGCGCCAGCCACTTGTGGAGTGGGGGGGATGAGACCCAGTACTTC
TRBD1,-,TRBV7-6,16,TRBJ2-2,CASSLTGQGNTGELFF,TGTGCCAGCAGCTTAACGGGACAGGGGAACACCGGGGAGCTGTTTTTT
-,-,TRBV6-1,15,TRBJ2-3,CASRPWGASTDTQYF,TGTGCCAGCAGGCCGTGGGGCGCAAGCACAGATACGCAGTATTTT
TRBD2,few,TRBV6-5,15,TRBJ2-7,CASSYGAGGSYEQYF,TGTGCCAGCAGTTATGGGGCGGGGGGCTCGTACGAGCAGTACTTC
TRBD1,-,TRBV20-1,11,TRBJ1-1,CRRGQGTEAFF,TGCAGGAGGGGGCAGGGGACTGAAGCTTTCTTT
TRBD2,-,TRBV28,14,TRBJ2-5,CASRSAGGRETQYF,TGTGCCAGCAGGTCCGCGGGCGGGAGGGAGACCCAGTACTTC
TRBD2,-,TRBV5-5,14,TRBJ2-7,CASSPRLASNEQYF,TGTGCCAGCAGCCCTCGACTAGCTAGCAACGAGCAGTACTTC
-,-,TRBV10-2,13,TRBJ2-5,CASSEGSQETQYF,TGCGCCAGCAGTGAGGGCAGCCAAGAGACCCAGTACTTC
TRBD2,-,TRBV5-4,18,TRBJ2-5,CASSLRSLAGGPRETQYF,TGTGCCAGCAGCTTGAGATCCCTAGCGGGAGGGCCGAGGGAGACCCAGTACTTC
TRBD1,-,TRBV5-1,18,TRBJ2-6,CASSLFATGGGVPNVLTF,TGCGCCAGCAGCTTGTTTGCAACAGGGGGCGGGGTACCCAACGTCCTGACTTTC
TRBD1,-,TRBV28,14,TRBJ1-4,CASRVTGFEEKLFF,TGTGCCAGCAGGGTGACAGGGTTCGAGGAAAAACTGTTTTTT
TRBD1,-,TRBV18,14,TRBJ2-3,CASSPRQGPDTQYF,TGTGCCAGCTCACCTAGACAGGGCCCAGATACGCAGTATTTT
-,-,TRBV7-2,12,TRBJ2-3,CASSTSTDTQYF,TGTGCCAGCAGTACAAGCACAGATACGCAGTATTTT
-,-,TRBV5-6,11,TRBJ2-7,CASSSYYEQYF,TGTGCCAGCAGCTCTTACTACGAGCAGTACTTC
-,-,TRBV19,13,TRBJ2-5,CASSIGQKETQYF,TGTGCCAGTAGTATAGGACAGAAAGAGACCCAGTACTTC
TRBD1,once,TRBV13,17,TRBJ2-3,CASSPGGTGGGTDTQYF,TGTGCCAGCAGCCCCGGAGGGACAGGCGGCGGCACAGATACGCAGTATTTT
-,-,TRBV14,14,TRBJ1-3,CASSLPGAGNTIYF,TGTGCCAGCAGCCTACCGGGAGCTGGAAACACCATATATTTT
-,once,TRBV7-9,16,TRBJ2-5,CAAASARRGPRETQYF,TGTGCCGCTGCATCAGCCCGCCGAGGGCCGAGAGAGACCCAGTACTTC
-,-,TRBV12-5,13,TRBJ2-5,CASGRGIGETQYF,TGTGCTAGTGGCCGCGGGATTGGAGAGACCCAGTACTTC